One and the same sample provided the 26 T cell receptor beta chains below, sequenced in a study of cytomegalovirus exposure and HLA in healthy donors. In the PCR, 60 Vbeta and 13 Jbeta primers were used. TCRdb's copy holds only in-frame clones and misses some; the assay was immunoSEQ multiplex PCR. The data contain about 170,000 clones, 70% to 90% of them seen just once; the ten biggest clones take up 2.5% to 3%. Sequencing was carried out using PBMCs. Receptor source: a man aged 30 to 45 in good health and CMV-seropositive.

As DNA, the CDR3 is TGTGCCAGCAGTTCGGGAGGGACAGGGCTGGAAAAACTGTTTTTT. This gives the protein CASSSGGTGLEKLFF. This chain connects TRBV28 to TRBJ1-4, with TRBD1 matching over 9 bases. Germline V gives CDR1 MDHEN, CDR2 SYDVKM. Losses at the gene ends were 4 bases for V and 8 bases for J; bases not matched to a gene: 8. CDR3 length: 15 residues.

The J gene is TRBJ1-1, the V gene TRBV7-2, with D hard to call. V was trimmed by 0 bases and J by 6 bases, leaving 8 bases between them. Per the germline V gene, CDR1 is SGHTA and CDR2 is FQGNSA. This CDR3 comprises 13 residues. CDR3 in DNA: TGTGCCAGCAGCTTAGCGAGGCGGGCTGAAGCTTTCTTT. The encoded protein is CASSLARRAEAFF.

The rearrangement joins TRBV4-1 to TRBJ2-1, with TRBD2 identical over 7 bases. This CDR3 contains 15 residues. Looked up from germline, CDR1 is MGHRA and CDR2 is YSYEKL. Trimming cost V 2 bases and J 7 bases; bases outside gene matches: 8. The CDR3 sequence: CASSQMWEGLNEQFF. DNA for the CDR3: TGCGCCAGCAGCCAAATGTGGGAGGGCCTGAATGAGCAGTTCTTC.

This chain uses TRBV6-1 with TRBJ1-2; 7 nucleotides align to TRBD1. Germline loops: CDR1 MNHNS, CDR2 SASEGT. The CDR3 consists of 15 residues. V dropped 6 bases and J dropped 2; count of bases not matched to a gene: 9. CDR3 sequence (DNA): TGTGCCAGCAGCAGAACCGGGACAGTCAACTATGGCTACACCTTC. Its protein product is CASSRTGTVNYGYTF.

The rearrangement uses TRBV6-1 and TRBJ2-3; D gene unclear. Trimming left V 2 bases short and J 5 bases short, with 14 bases between. Germline V lookup: CDR1 MNHNS, CDR2 SASEGT. This CDR3 comprises 15 residues. CDR3 DNA: TGTGCCAGCAGTGAAATACAGCCTAATGGAGATACGCAGTATTTT. It encodes CASSEIQPNGDTQYF.

This chain connects TRBV5-5 to TRBJ1-5, with a tentative D call TRBD1 (6 bases). This CDR3 has 15 residues. Germline V lookup: CDR1 SGHKS, CDR2 YYEKEE (reference sequence). V dropped 1 base and J dropped 4 bases, with 12 bases sitting between them. The DNA of the CDR3 is TGTGCCAGCAGCTTGATGACAGGCGATAATCAGCCCCAGCATTTT. Translation: CASSLMTGDNQPQHF. The full variable domain, with the rest looked up from reference TRBV5-5 and TRBJ1-5, is DAGVTQSPTHLIKTRGQQVTLRCSPISGHKSVSWYQQVLGQGPQFIFQYYEKEERGRGNFPDRFSARQFPNYSSELNVNALLLGDSALYLCASSLMTGDNQPQHFGDGTRLSIL.

This CDR3 reads CAWRASSFAVGTSGYNEQFF. CDR3 in DNA: TGTGCCTGGAGAGCAAGCTCATTTGCGGTCGGGACTAGCGGGTACAATGAGCAGTTCTTC. The rearrangement joins TRBV30 to TRBJ2-1, with 12 nucleotides matching TRBD2. CDR1 is GTSNPN, CDR2 SVGIG, per germline (reference sequence). CDR3 size: 20 residues. The junction had 19 bases not matched to a gene; V was cut back by 3 bases and J by 4 bases.

The chain combines TRBV4-3 with TRBJ2-7; 11 bases match TRBD2. V dropped 0 bases and J dropped 4; count of bases not matched to a gene: 2. The CDR3 loop spans 15 amino acids. Per germline, CDR1 LGHNA and CDR2 YSLEER. CDR3 in DNA: TGCGCCAGCAGCCAAGATCTAGCGGGGGGATACGAGCAGTACTTC. This codes for CASSQDLAGGYEQYF.

The rearrangement uses TRBV9 and TRBJ2-1; tentative D call: TRBD2 (6 bases). The V end was cut by 6 bases, the J end by 2 bases, with 15 bases between. The CDR3 totals 15 residues. Germline V CDR1 and CDR2: SGDLS, YYNGEE. The CDR3 DNA reads as TGTGCCAGCACGGTCGCGGGAACCGCCTACAATGAGCAGTTCTTC. This codes for CASTVAGTAYNEQFF.

The chain is built from TRBV18 and TRBJ1-4; TRBD1 aligns across 7 bases. Germline V gives CDR1 KGHSH, CDR2 LQKENI. The CDR3 covers 15 residues. V dropped 6 bases and J dropped 0; count of bases not matched to a gene: 4. In DNA, the CDR3 is TGTGCCAGCTCCGAGGGGACAGCAACTAATGAAAAACTGTTTTTT. Residues: CASSEGTATNEKLFF.

V gene TRBV5-1 combines with J gene TRBJ2-1; 12 nucleotides agree with TRBD2. CDR1 and CDR2 (germline): SGHRS, YFSETQ. The CDR3 contains 17 residues. Trimming took 1 base from V and 3 from J; bases not matched to a gene: 5. CDR3 amino acids: CASSLSPTSGSYNEQFF. The CDR3 DNA reads TGCGCCAGCAGCTTGTCCCCGACTAGCGGGAGCTACAATGAGCAGTTCTTC.

The chain has TRBV2 and TRBJ2-1, with D perhaps TRBD2 (6 bases). The germline V and J ends were trimmed by 3 bases and 3 bases, with 12 bases remaining between them. Germline lookup yields CDR1 SNHLY and CDR2 FYNNEI. The CDR3 runs 15 residues. The CDR3: CASSERASDYNEQFF. CDR3 DNA: TGTGCCAGCAGTGAGAGGGCTAGCGACTACAATGAGCAGTTCTTC.

The sample holds one count of this clone. This chain connects TRBV11-3 to TRBJ2-7; 8 positions agree with TRBD2. The CDR3 contains 16 residues. V shed 4 bases, J shed 5 bases, and the junction held 13 bases outside the gene matches. The V gene's germline CDR1 is SGHNT and CDR2 YENEEA. Here the CDR3 reads CASSWGLAAGGHEQYF. CDR3 DNA sequence: TGTGCCAGCAGCTGGGGTTTGGCGGCGGGAGGTCACGAGCAGTACTTC.

V usage is TRBV4-2 and J usage is TRBJ2-1; D is unresolved. Trimming took 0 bases from V and 8 from J, leaving 8 bases between them. CDR3 size: 13 residues. The V gene's germline CDR1 is LGHNA and CDR2 YNFKEQ. CDR3 in amino acids: CASSQESSDEQFF. CDR3 in DNA: TGTGCCAGCAGCCAAGAAAGCAGCGATGAGCAGTTCTTC.

The count of this clone is one. The junction departs from the called germline gene at one end, perhaps through a read error. The chain is built from TRBV13 and TRBJ2-1; 11 positions agree with TRBD2. Looked up from germline, CDR1 is PRHDT and CDR2 is FYEKMQ (reference sequence). This CDR3 spans 16 amino acids. This CDR3 reads CASSLGGLAAYNEQFF. Written as DNA, the CDR3 is TGTGCCAGCAGCCTAGGGGGACTAGCGGCCTACAATGAGCAGTTCTTC. Supplemented by reference TRBV13 and TRBJ2-1, the full variable domain reads AAGVIQSPRHLIKEKRETATLKCYPIPRHDTVYWYQQGPGQDPQFLISFYEKMQSDKGSIPDRFSAQQFSDYHSELNMSSLELGDSALYFCASSLGGLAAYNEQFFGPGTRLTVL.

CDR3 sequence (DNA): TGTGCCAGCAGCTTAGGGGGCAGCGACGAGCAGTACTTC. Amino acids: CASSLGGSDEQYF. The chain joins TRBV7-3 to TRBJ2-5; possibly TRBD1 for D (6 bases). The DNA end lines up better with TRBJ2-7; the J call may be wrong. The CDR3 contains 13 residues. Germline V gene data show CDR1 as SGHTA and CDR2 as FQGTGA.

In its sample, this clone was seen once. The J gene is TRBJ2-7, the V gene TRBV5-4; 7 bases match TRBD2. The length of the CDR3 is 15 residues. V lost 2 bases, J lost 2 bases, and 7 bases stayed unmatched. Germline CDR1 is SGHNT and CDR2 is YYREEE (reference sequence). This chain's CDR3 is CASSFGGGTPYEQYF. In nucleotides, the CDR3 is TGTGCCAGCAGCTTTGGGGGGGGGACCCCCTACGAGCAGTACTTC.

The rearrangement joins TRBV7-8 to TRBJ2-1; weak D call: TRBD1 (5 bases). Germline CDR1 and CDR2: SGHVS and FQNEAQ. The CDR3 runs to 12 residues. The V end lost 4 bases, the J end lost 8 bases, and 9 bases lay between the germline ends. The CDR3 DNA is TGTGCCAGCAGCTCCCAGGGCTATGAGCAGTTCTTC. This codes for CASSSQGYEQFF.

Remarks on this clone: At the DNA level, this CDR3 is encoded by other sequences in the same sample as well. This chain connects TRBV9 to TRBJ2-1, with 7 bases fitting TRBD2. The V gene end was trimmed by 0 bases and the J gene end by 4 bases; junction bases not matched to a gene: 4. CDR3 size: 15 residues. CDR1 is SGDLS and CDR2 is YYNGEE in the germline V gene. This CDR3 is CASSVGLAEYNEQFF. The CDR3 DNA follows: TGTGCCAGCAGCGTAGGGCTAGCGGAATACAATGAGCAGTTCTTC.

V and J are TRBV4-1 and TRBJ2-5, with 7 nucleotides matching TRBD2. Trimming removed 0 bases from V and 5 bases from J; junction bases left unmatched: 6. The CDR3 loop spans 15 amino acids. In germline, CDR1 is MGHRA, CDR2 YSYEKL. CDR3 sequence (DNA): TGCGCCAGCAGCCAAGAAGGGCGGGAGTCGGAGACCCAGTACTTC. This encodes CASSQEGRESETQYF.

The rearrangement uses TRBV7-2 and TRBJ1-1; maybe TRBD1 (5 bases). V was pared by 2 bases and J by 2 bases, with 12 bases between. The CDR3 length is 15 residues. Germline CDR1 reads SGHTA; CDR2 reads FQGNSA. CDR3 nucleotide sequence: TGTGCCAGCAGCTTAAGAATAAGGGGCAACACTGAAGCTTTCTTT. It yields the protein CASSLRIRGNTEAFF. The variable domain in full, completed from reference TRBV7-2 and TRBJ1-1, reads GAGVSQSPSNKVTEKGKDVELRCDPISGHTALYWYRQSLGQGLEFLIYFQGNSAPDKSGLPSDRFSAERTGGSVSTLTIQRTQQEDSAVYLCASSLRIRGNTEAFFGQGTRLTVV.

This clone was recorded once. The chain is built from TRBV5-4 and TRBJ2-3; tentatively, D is TRBD2 (6 bases). V was trimmed by 6 bases and J by 3 bases, leaving 17 bases between them. The CDR3 is 15 amino acids. CDR1 and CDR2 (germline): SGHNT, YYREEE (reference sequence). The CDR3 DNA reads as TGTGCCAGCATCGATACTAGCCGAGGTACAGATACGCAGTATTTT. It translates to CASIDTSRGTDTQYF.

This sequence joins TRBV7-9 and TRBJ2-3; 7 bases are a match to TRBD1. The CDR3 runs 14 residues. Germline values: CDR1 SEHNR, CDR2 FQNEAQ (reference sequence). Germline trimming cut 5 bases from V and 4 bases from J; bases unmatched to any gene: 6. The CDR3 reads CASSLRGMADTQYF. CDR3 coding DNA: TGTGCCAGCAGCCTCAGGGGGATGGCAGATACGCAGTATTTT.

The CDR3 DNA reads as TGTGCCAGCAGATCACCGACAGGGGGGAACACTGAAGCTTTCTTT. Residues: CASRSPTGGNTEAFF. V is TRBV7-9 and J is TRBJ1-1; 9 bases align to TRBD1. Germline CDR1 is SEHNR and CDR2 is FQNEAQ (reference sequence). Trimming cost V 6 bases and J 1 base; bases outside gene matches: 6. The CDR3 length is 15 residues.

This rearrangement joins TRBV14 to TRBJ2-7, with D maybe TRBD2 (5 bases). The CDR3 extends over 16 amino acids. The ends were cut back, 4 bases at V and 7 bases at J, with 23 bases in the middle. CDR1 is SGHDN, CDR2 FVKESK, per germline. CDR3 DNA sequence: TGTGCCAGCAGCCGACTACCCGGGAACGGCCTGGGGGAGCAGTACTTC. As protein: CASSRLPGNGLGEQYF.

The chain's CDR3 is CASSRRDRTSDTEAFF. The DNA for the CDR3 is TGCGCCAGCAGCCGCCGGGACAGGACATCGGACACTGAAGCTTTCTTT. The rearrangement uses TRBV5-1 and TRBJ1-1; 8 positions match TRBD1. This CDR3 has 16 residues. V shed 4 bases and J 3 bases; nucleotides not matched to a gene: 11. Germline V CDR1 and CDR2: SGHRS, YFSETQ.